Listed below are T cell receptor beta chains from one sample, sequenced in a study of blood T cell repertoires in COVID-19. Sequencing was performed with immunoSEQ multiplex PCR; in TCRdb, only in-frame clones are kept and a portion is missing. The sample holds about 150,000 clones; about 90% are singletons and the top ten take about 0.57%. Sample: peripheral blood. The source is a man aged 45-60 years with acute or convalescent COVID-19. The CDR3 runs from the conserved cysteine through the conserved F or W. The order of the fields is J gene, clone size, V gene, D gene, CDR3 protein, CDR3 DNA. D genes are given only for firm matches. Size values are once, few and many counts, or a class for expanded clones, and some rows have none.

J gene: TRBJ1-4
clone size: once
V gene: TRBV7-9
D gene: -
CDR3 protein: CASSRDISTNEKLFF
CDR3 DNA: TGTGCCAGCAGCAGAGACATATCAACTAATGAAAAACTGTTTTTT

J gene: TRBJ1-6
clone size: -
V gene: TRBV19
D gene: -
CDR3 protein: CASSLRGGSNSPLHF
CDR3 DNA: TGTGCCAGTAGTCTTCGGGGGGGCTCTAATTCACCCCTCCACTTT

J gene: TRBJ1-3
clone size: -
V gene: TRBV7-9
D gene: -
CDR3 protein: CASSSNRVKGNTIYF
CDR3 DNA: TGTGCCAGCAGCTCAAACAGGGTGAAGGGAAACACCATATATTTT

J gene: TRBJ2-5
clone size: -
V gene: TRBV6-2/TRBV6-3
D gene: TRBD2
CDR3 protein: CASSYVGLAGGPGTQYF
CDR3 DNA: TGTGCCAGCAGTTACGTTGGGCTAGCGGGGGGCCCGGGGACCCAGTACTTC

J gene: TRBJ2-3
clone size: -
V gene: TRBV5-1
D gene: TRBD2
CDR3 protein: CASSFGASGLRADTQYF
CDR3 DNA: TGCGCCAGCAGCTTTGGGGCTAGCGGCCTACGGGCAGATACGCAGTATTTT

J gene: TRBJ2-3
clone size: -
V gene: TRBV7-3
D gene: TRBD1
CDR3 protein: CASSPSTGNTQYF
CDR3 DNA: TGTGCCAGCAGCCCGTCGACAGGGAATACGCAGTATTTT

J gene: TRBJ1-5
clone size: -
V gene: TRBV20-1
D gene: -
CDR3 protein: CSASGQGNQPQHF
CDR3 DNA: TGCAGTGCTAGTGGGCAGGGCAATCAGCCCCAGCATTTT

J gene: TRBJ1-4
clone size: few
V gene: TRBV28
D gene: TRBD1
CDR3 protein: CASSGGTGGAGKLFF
CDR3 DNA: TGTGCCAGCAGTGGGGGGACAGGGGGCGCCGGAAAACTGTTTTTT

J gene: TRBJ2-7
clone size: -
V gene: TRBV5-1
D gene: -
CDR3 protein: CASSSGTSLTYEQYF
CDR3 DNA: TGCGCCAGCAGCTCCGGGACTTCACTGACCTACGAGCAGTACTTC

J gene: TRBJ1-1
clone size: -
V gene: TRBV19
D gene: -
CDR3 protein: CASSSDRWNTEAFF
CDR3 DNA: TGTGCCAGTAGTAGTGACAGGTGGAACACTGAAGCTTTCTTT

J gene: TRBJ1-1
clone size: once
V gene: TRBV2
D gene: -
CDR3 protein: CASSVGTTEAFF
CDR3 DNA: TGTGCCAGCAGCGTTGGGACAACTGAAGCTTTCTTT

J gene: TRBJ1-1
clone size: -
V gene: TRBV7-9
D gene: -
CDR3 protein: CASSGHSTGSTEAFF
CDR3 DNA: TGTGCCAGCAGCGGCCATTCTACAGGGAGCACTGAAGCTTTCTTT

J gene: TRBJ2-7
clone size: -
V gene: TRBV7-9
D gene: -
CDR3 protein: CASSVTGPYEQYF
CDR3 DNA: TGTGCCAGCAGCGTGACAGGTCCCTACGAGCAGTACTTC

J gene: TRBJ2-1
clone size: -
V gene: TRBV15
D gene: TRBD1
CDR3 protein: CATSRSGQDYNEQFF
CDR3 DNA: TGTGCCACCAGCAGAAGTGGACAGGACTACAATGAGCAGTTCTTC

J gene: TRBJ1-5
clone size: -
V gene: TRBV28
D gene: -
CDR3 protein: CASRPGGDSNQPQHF
CDR3 DNA: TGTGCCAGCAGACCCGGGGGGGATAGCAATCAGCCCCAGCATTTT

J gene: TRBJ2-5
clone size: -
V gene: TRBV7-6
D gene: TRBD1
CDR3 protein: CASSLVADRLETQYF
CDR3 DNA: TGTGCCAGCAGCTTAGTGGCGGACAGGCTAGAGACCCAGTACTTC

J gene: TRBJ1-2
clone size: -
V gene: TRBV29-1
D gene: -
CDR3 protein: CSVHNRVGYTF
CDR3 DNA: TGCAGCGTTCACAACCGGGTTGGCTACACCTTC

J gene: TRBJ1-6
clone size: -
V gene: TRBV27
D gene: -
CDR3 protein: CASSLWLQNNSPLHF
CDR3 DNA: TGTGCCAGCAGTTTATGGCTACAGAATAATTCACCCCTCCACTTT

J gene: TRBJ2-7
clone size: -
V gene: TRBV29-1
D gene: TRBD1
CDR3 protein: CSVAGTGLYEQYF
CDR3 DNA: TGCAGCGTTGCGGGGACAGGTCTCTACGAGCAGTACTTC

J gene: TRBJ1-2
clone size: -
V gene: TRBV6-5
D gene: TRBD1
CDR3 protein: CASSLQGAQIYGYTF
CDR3 DNA: TGTGCCAGCAGTTTACAGGGGGCGCAGATCTATGGCTACACCTTC

J gene: TRBJ1-2
clone size: -
V gene: TRBV7-9
D gene: -
CDR3 protein: CASSIQGYYGYTF
CDR3 DNA: TGTGCCAGCAGCATTCAGGGATACTATGGCTACACCTTC

J gene: TRBJ1-5
clone size: -
V gene: TRBV30
D gene: -
CDR3 protein: CAWSVAADQPQHF
CDR3 DNA: TGTGCCTGGAGTGTAGCGGCCGATCAGCCCCAGCATTTT

J gene: TRBJ2-3
clone size: -
V gene: TRBV19
D gene: TRBD1
CDR3 protein: CASKRGTGGSGTQYF
CDR3 DNA: TGTGCCAGTAAAAGGGGAACAGGGGGATCGGGGACGCAGTATTTT

J gene: TRBJ2-7
clone size: once
V gene: TRBV7-9
D gene: -
CDR3 protein: CASSLDMSLYF
CDR3 DNA: TGTGCCAGCAGCTTAGATATGAGTCTGTACTTC

J gene: TRBJ2-3
clone size: -
V gene: TRBV7-2
D gene: -
CDR3 protein: CASSFRRGPTDTQYF
CDR3 DNA: TGTGCCAGCAGCTTTCGGCGGGGACCCACAGATACGCAGTATTTT

J gene: TRBJ2-6
clone size: -
V gene: TRBV9
D gene: -
CDR3 protein: CASSVMVGAGANVLTF
CDR3 DNA: TGTGCCAGCAGCGTAATGGTCGGGGCTGGGGCCAACGTCCTGACTTTC

J gene: TRBJ1-2
clone size: -
V gene: TRBV4-2
D gene: TRBD1
CDR3 protein: CASSLGQGTNYGYTF
CDR3 DNA: TGTGCCAGCAGCCTAGGACAGGGAACTAACTATGGCTACACCTTC

J gene: TRBJ1-1
clone size: once
V gene: TRBV18
D gene: -
CDR3 protein: CASSPVATSYTEAFF
CDR3 DNA: TGTGCCAGCTCACCGGTCGCCACTTCGTACACTGAAGCTTTCTTT

J gene: TRBJ2-2
clone size: -
V gene: TRBV18
D gene: TRBD1
CDR3 protein: CASSTGTANTGELFF
CDR3 DNA: TGTGCCAGCTCAACCGGGACAGCGAACACCGGGGAGCTGTTTTTT

J gene: TRBJ1-5
clone size: -
V gene: TRBV6-4
D gene: -
CDR3 protein: CASSAEVNQPQHF
CDR3 DNA: TGTGCCAGCAGTGCAGAGGTCAATCAGCCCCAGCATTTT

J gene: TRBJ2-3
clone size: -
V gene: TRBV11-1
D gene: TRBD1
CDR3 protein: CASSRNRGRLTDTQYF
CDR3 DNA: TGTGCCAGCAGCCGGAACAGGGGGCGGCTAACAGATACGCAGTATTTT

J gene: TRBJ1-1
clone size: -
V gene: TRBV10-2
D gene: -
CDR3 protein: CASQGLVTEAFF
CDR3 DNA: TGCGCCAGCCAGGGGTTGGTCACTGAAGCTTTCTTT

J gene: TRBJ1-5
clone size: once
V gene: TRBV28
D gene: TRBD1
CDR3 protein: CASTSGQDDQPQHF
CDR3 DNA: TGTGCCAGCACCTCGGGACAGGACGATCAGCCCCAGCATTTT

J gene: TRBJ1-5
clone size: -
V gene: TRBV19
D gene: TRBD1
CDR3 protein: CASSGRDRGFNQPQHF
CDR3 DNA: TGTGCCAGTAGTGGCCGAGACAGGGGGTTCAATCAGCCCCAGCATTTT